This entry features one T cell receptor beta chain sequence. What it binds is unknown. This sample was included in a study of a mutant IDH1 vaccine in newly diagnosed glioma. Study details: Patients began vaccination 4-6 weeks after radiotherapy alone, or with temozolomide cycles. Patients got radiotherapy, temozolomide, or both beforehand, and most got both.

Here immunoSEQ multiplex PCR was the method, and the copy in TCRdb shows in-frame clones only, minus some. There are under 40,000 clones in the sample; roughly 80% occur only once, and roughly 6.6% lies in the top ten. Sample time point: week 35, safety follow-up. Each dose of the vaccine consisted of 300 ug of mutant IDH1 20-mer peptide, with topical imiquimod. The sample in question was PBMCs, obtained from a glioma patient whose treatment included an IDH1 peptide vaccine. The source is a woman between 18 and 30 years old with glioma.

The CDR3 protein is CATSWDGGYNEQFF. The CDR3 bases are TGTGCCACCAGCTGGGACGGGGGATACAATGAGCAGTTCTTC. The V gene is TRBV15, the J gene TRBJ2-1; D perhaps matches TRBD2 (6 bases). The CDR3 loop spans 14 amino acids. Trimming removed 5 bases at V and 4 bases at J, with 12 bases between. Germline V lookup: CDR1 LNHNV, CDR2 YYDKDF (reference sequence).